The T cell receptor (beta chain) described here comes from a study of Ad26.COV2.S vaccination and SARS-CoV-2 variants. Notes on the study in general: Whether participants received vaccine or placebo, their non-spike TCR breadth was similar. Vaccine recipients posted higher spike-specific TCR breadth than their placebo counterparts.

With respect to this clone: Antigen unknown.

Clones were sequenced by immunoSEQ multiplex PCR, and TCRdb holds only the in-frame ones, with some missing. Among about 400,000 clones listed, 75% to 90% were seen once. CDR1 and CDR2 from the germline V gene are SGHNT and YYREEE (reference sequence). V lost 2 bases, J lost 5 bases, and 6 bases stayed unmatched. The CDR3 is 14 residues long. Indicated treatment: around 19 received Ad26.COV2.S at low or high dose, single or two shots; five or six received placebo; per-sample allocation not given. Sampling took place 63 days after the first vaccine or placebo injection. An 18-55-year-old adult in Boston served as donor.

This material consisted of peripheral blood, taken in a trial of Ad26.COV2.S vaccine versus placebo. This sequence was found in a person between 18 and 59 years old who received the Ad26.COV2.S COVID-19 vaccine or a placebo. The chain employs TRBV5-4 and TRBJ1-1, with 7 bases matching TRBD1. For the CDR3, the DNA is TGTGCCAGCAGCTTAAGGGGGCCGGGAACTGAAGCTTTCTTT. Its translation: CASSLRGPGTEAFF.